Listed below are T cell receptor beta chains from one sample, sequenced in a study of beta chain features in type 1 diabetes. Assay: immunoSEQ multiplex PCR; the TCRdb copy retains only in-frame clones and omits some. Of about 150,000 clones listed, roughly 10% are singletons. Material: central memory CD4+ T cells from blood. The source of these receptors is a man between 18 and 35 years old in good health. Both conserved end residues are part of each CDR3.

j_gene	v_gene	CDR3aa
TRBJ2-3	TRBV9	CASSARTSGYTQYF
TRBJ1-5	TRBV10-3	CAIARGGRRISNQPQHF
TRBJ2-3	TRBV18	CASSPRTDYTDTQYF
TRBJ1-2	TRBV28	CASSGIQVYTF
TRBJ1-4	TRBV20-1	CSAGVYEKLFF
TRBJ1-1	TRBV10-3	CAISESGGAGTEAFF
TRBJ2-5	TRBV7-6	CASSGQGWETQYF
TRBJ1-5	TRBV2	CASGRGPEPQHF
TRBJ2-3	TRBV5-1	CASSPNSGRAGDTQYF
TRBJ2-3	TRBV5-1	CASSLASGGSTDTQYF
TRBJ2-1	TRBV9	CASSARGEQFF
TRBJ2-7	TRBV10-3	CAIASGHYEQYF
TRBJ2-1	TRBV14	CASSPRRGGSYNEQFF
TRBJ1-1	TRBV6-5	CASSSPGTTEAFF
TRBJ1-2	TRBV9	CASSVEGQGGRYGYTF
TRBJ1-5	TRBV28	CASSSGKSGNQPQHF
TRBJ2-6	TRBV7-9	CASSSVGAGANVLTF
TRBJ1-6	TRBV29-1	CSVEVAGSSYNSPLHF
TRBJ2-1	TRBV5-6	CASSFIETDEQFF
TRBJ2-5	TRBV28	CASSLPVAGQQETQYF
TRBJ1-6	TRBV21-1	CASSKWRRKMSSYNSPLHF
TRBJ2-1	TRBV6-5	CASSYRGLNEQFF
TRBJ2-1	TRBV15	CATSSPKAALGGNEQFF
TRBJ2-5	TRBV4-3	CASSRRDGTGEETQYF
TRBJ2-3	TRBV5-4	CASSWGDTQYF
TRBJ1-2	TRBV19	CASSGRGYGYTF
TRBJ1-5	TRBV28	CASSLSRVGQPQHF
TRBJ2-1	TRBV5-1	CASSGGPIAGGPGEQFF
TRBJ1-1	TRBV28	CASGDGQGGKAFF
TRBJ1-4	TRBV7-9	CASSRARGTNEKLFF
TRBJ2-3	TRBV30	CAWSVLADTQYF
TRBJ2-5	TRBV28	CASSFEAWVRAQTQYF
TRBJ2-7	TRBV23-1	CASSQSCRRSENWGACEQYF
TRBJ2-2	TRBV7-9	CASSQVITGELFF